This TCR beta chain was captured by sequencing in a study of T cells after yellow fever vaccination. This clonotype occurred many times. TCRdb used MiXCR to reprocess the 5' RACE reads, holding one entry per CDR3 protein. Among tens of thousands of distinct CDR3 sequences listed, almost 8% were seen once. This CDR3 contains 13 residues. The ends were cut back, 8 bases at V and 1 base at J, with 9 bases in the middle. Germline CDR1 is LNHNV and CDR2 is YYDKDF (reference sequence). The receptor comes from a man aged 30-40 years who received the YFV17D yellow fever vaccine. The sample in question was CD8+ T cells sorted from PBMCs, obtained on the day of the yellow fever booster vaccination. The genes are TRBV15 and TRBJ2-4; D is ambiguous. The CDR3 sequence: CATYLAAKNIQYF. The CDR3 DNA sequence: TGTGCCACCTATCTGGCGGCCAAAAACATTCAGTACTTC.